This record covers a single T cell receptor (beta chain). What it binds is not known. Between the trimmed V and J ends, which lost 0 bases and 5 bases, there was a span of 20 bases. From germline, CDR1 is KGHSH and CDR2 LQKENI. This CDR3 region has 17 residues. The sample is drawn from a study of cytomegalovirus exposure and HLA in healthy donors. Overall study results and limits: Several of the most significant clusters appeared linked to common viral pathogens, based on a later analysis. As a later analysis showed, a missense DCLRE1C variant was linked to trimming of TCR beta V- and J-genes. Previous analysis showed most TCR beta V segments were productive about 87% or about 30% of the time. Using a false discovery rate of 0.05, a later analysis showed that around 16,000 TCR beta sequences were associated with HLA alleles.

Use of 60 Vbeta and 13 Jbeta primers characterized the PCR. TCRdb's table, derived via immunoSEQ multiplex PCR, lists solely in-frame clones and lacks some. The data hold about 67,000 clones, with approximately 92% observed a single time. Sequencing was done on a sample of PBMCs. The receptor was isolated from a woman aged 25 to 45 in good health and CMV-seropositive. This chain connects TRBV18 to TRBJ2-7; a weak D match, TRBD2 (5 bases). This chain's CDR3 is CASSPPKGVRASHEQYF. The CDR3 coding sequence is TGTGCCAGCTCACCACCGAAGGGTGTGAGGGCCAGCCACGAGCAGTACTTC.